This note documents a single TCR beta chain sequence. The record originates from a study of blood T cell repertoires in COVID-19. Study in general: There were acute and convalescent COVID-19 samples, and they came from the United States, Italy and Spain. T cells, B-cell-depleted T cells, or PBMCs provided the cDNA or gDNA that served as material.

In the original workflow: Reference gene primers were amplified, and this amplification served to estimate nucleated cell counts. The repertoire was sequenced with immunoSEQ multiplex PCR; TCRdb's copy has only in-frame clones and lacks some. V and J calls and clone size are copied from that table; D and trimming were computed from the DNA. Of about 250,000 clones in the sample, around 86% were seen once. V dropped 5 bases and J dropped 3 bases, with 16 bases sitting between them. The CDR3 totals 15 residues. Germline CDR1 is SGHTA and CDR2 is FQGNSA. The sequence came from a woman in her sixties who had recovered from COVID-19. The rearrangement uses TRBV7-2 and TRBJ1-2, with a tentative D call TRBD1 (5 bases). The sequencing input was peripheral blood. The CDR3 loop is CASSLGWARDYGYTF. The CDR3 coding sequence is TGTGCCAGCAGCCTAGGCTGGGCCAGGGACTATGGCTACACCTTC.